The entry below gives a single T cell receptor beta chain sequence along with its context. It lacks a known antigen. Base qualities are missing; no much larger clone stands one base away. This record comes from a study of neoadjuvant anti-PD-1 for oral cavity cancer (dated by TCRdb to about 2021). Background on the whole study: Three to four biweekly doses of nivolumab at 3 mg/kg were mostly administered to patients before curative-intent surgical resection. Patients with complete response, partial response or stable disease by RECIST 1.1 were defined as responders, whereas patients with progression were defined as non-responders. The parent correlative cohort included roughly 12 patients, with an approximately 35% response rate. Patients without progression received a fourth nivolumab dose around day 43 and underwent definitive surgical resection on days 50-56.

PBMC libraries used mostly approximately 450 ng of input genomic DNA for deep sequencing, with six replicates per sample. The immunoSEQ hsTCRbeta kit was used to prepare TCRbeta libraries according to the manufacturer's instructions. Sequencing of the completed libraries took place using an Illumina NovaSeq 6000 S4 flow cell after they had been pooled to roughly 2.8 nM. The source study handled its data this way. Raw data preprocessing and quality control were performed with the immunoSEQ Analyzer. The analysis was restricted to productive rearrangements, with each unique CDR3 amino acid sequence defining a clonotype. Using the R package tcR, the researchers computed the Gini-Simpson index as their estimate of repertoire clonality. Gini indices were compared with Student's t test, and associations with tumor size change were assessed by Pearson correlation. TCRdb holds this immuneACCESS table with in-frame rearrangements only. Some clones are missing; in checked studies, unresolved V genes explain under half, and the rest has no known cause. From that table come the V and J calls and clone size; the DNA was used to work out D and trimming. Recorded for this sample are 13,000 to 15,000 clones; over 65% of them occurred a single time. Together, the top ten hold roughly 2.9% of the sample.

The CDR3, from cysteine to phenylalanine, totals 14 residues. Of the read, only the CDR3 DNA is kept; its 42 bases are in frame from base 1. CDR1 is given as MGHRA and CDR2 as YSYEKL, both from the germline V gene. Cut back by 2 bases and 6 bases, the V and J ends lie 10 bases apart. The time point label for this specimen denotes: before neoadjuvant nivolumab. Patients had been newly diagnosed with stage II-IVA oral cavity squamous cell carcinoma, and no prior systemic or radiation treatment had been given to the patients. Everyone in the cohort had locally advanced, HPV-negative oral cavity squamous cell carcinoma. Peripheral blood mononuclear cells were analyzed directly and were not maintained or expanded in culture. The samples were drawn from a longitudinal correlative study tied to a single-arm phase II trial testing neoadjuvant nivolumab in oral cavity squamous cell carcinoma. Genomic DNA-based TCRbeta sequencing was performed on subject-matched pre- and post-treatment PBMCs and tumors from three responders and three non-responders. Peripheral blood mononuclear cells were collected before nivolumab treatment and again after treatment, at the time of surgery. Genomic DNA was isolated from PBMCs using the Maxwell RSC DNA from Cells kit.

Points the paper makes about the study in general: After neoadjuvant nivolumab, non-responders showed significantly higher T cell clonality (Gini index) in PBMCs than responders did. Higher pretreatment blood Treg/Th17 ratios correlated with both higher pretreatment blood TCRbeta clonality and lower post-treatment tumor TCRbeta clonality. TCR analyses included only a few patients per response group, and the authors called for larger cohorts for validation.

This TCR was sampled from a person aged 40 to 85 with oral cavity squamous cell carcinoma. Recombination joined TRBV4-1 with TRBJ2-2, with the D gene not clear enough to name. The material sequenced was PBMCs, taken before nivolumab (anti-PD-1) treatment. The CDR3 here reads CASSQNRVAGELFF. The DNA is as follows: TGCGCCAGCAGCCAAAATAGGGTCGCCGGGGAGCTGTTTTTT.